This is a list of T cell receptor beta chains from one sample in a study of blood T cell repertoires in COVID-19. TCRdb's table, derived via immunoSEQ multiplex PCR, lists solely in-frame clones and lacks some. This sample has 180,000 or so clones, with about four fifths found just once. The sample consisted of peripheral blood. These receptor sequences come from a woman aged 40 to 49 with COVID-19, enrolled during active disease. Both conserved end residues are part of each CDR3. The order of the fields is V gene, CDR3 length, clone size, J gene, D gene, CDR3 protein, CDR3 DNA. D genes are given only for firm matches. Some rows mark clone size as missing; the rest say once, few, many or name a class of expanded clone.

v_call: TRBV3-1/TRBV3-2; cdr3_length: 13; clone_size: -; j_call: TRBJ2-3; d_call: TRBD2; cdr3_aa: CASTRGGTDTQYF; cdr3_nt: TGTGCCAGCACCCGGGGGGGCACAGATACGCAGTATTTT
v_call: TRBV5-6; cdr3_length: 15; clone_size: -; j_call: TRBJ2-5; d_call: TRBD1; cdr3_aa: CASSPRTGGRVTQYF; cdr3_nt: TGTGCCAGCAGCCCCAGGACAGGGGGCAGGGTGACCCAGTACTTC
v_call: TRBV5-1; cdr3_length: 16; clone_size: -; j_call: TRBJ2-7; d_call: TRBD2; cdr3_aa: CASSPGERTSDYEQYF; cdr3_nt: TGCGCCAGCAGCCCGGGCGAACGGACTAGCGACTACGAGCAGTACTTC
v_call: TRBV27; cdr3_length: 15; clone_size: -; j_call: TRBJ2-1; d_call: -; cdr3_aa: CASSLQTSSYNEQFF; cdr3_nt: TGTGCCAGCAGTTTACAGACTAGCTCCTACAATGAGCAGTTCTTC
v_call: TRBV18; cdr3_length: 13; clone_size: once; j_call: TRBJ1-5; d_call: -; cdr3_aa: CASSPNFGGPQHF; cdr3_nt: TGTGCCAGCTCACCAAATTTCGGGGGGCCCCAGCATTTT
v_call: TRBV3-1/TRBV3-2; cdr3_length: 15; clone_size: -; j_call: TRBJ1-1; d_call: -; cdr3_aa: CASSPPGGMGTEAFF; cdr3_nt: TGTGCCAGCAGCCCTCCGGGGGGGATGGGGACTGAAGCTTTCTTT
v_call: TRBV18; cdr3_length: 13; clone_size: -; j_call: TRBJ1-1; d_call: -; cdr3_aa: CASSEGQNTEAFF; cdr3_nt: TGTGCCAGCTCGGAGGGGCAGAACACTGAAGCTTTCTTT
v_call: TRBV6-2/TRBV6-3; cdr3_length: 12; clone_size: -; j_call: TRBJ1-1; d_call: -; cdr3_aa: CASSSPGAEAFF; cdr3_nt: TGTGCCAGCAGTAGCCCCGGGGCTGAAGCTTTCTTT
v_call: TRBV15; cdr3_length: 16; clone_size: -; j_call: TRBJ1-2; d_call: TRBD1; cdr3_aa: CATSRDWGTGHYGYTF; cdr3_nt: TGTGCCACCAGCAGAGATTGGGGGACAGGGCATTATGGCTACACCTTC
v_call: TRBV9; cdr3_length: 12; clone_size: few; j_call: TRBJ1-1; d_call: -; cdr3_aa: CASQGMNTEAFF; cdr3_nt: TGTGCCAGCCAGGGGATGAACACTGAAGCTTTCTTT
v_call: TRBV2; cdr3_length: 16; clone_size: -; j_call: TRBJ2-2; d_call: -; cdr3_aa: CASSERLSRVSGELFF; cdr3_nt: TGTGCCAGCAGTGAAAGATTGTCCCGGGTGAGCGGGGAGCTGTTTTTT
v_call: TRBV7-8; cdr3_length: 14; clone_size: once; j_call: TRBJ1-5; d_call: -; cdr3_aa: CAIGGGIGNQPQHF; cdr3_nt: TGTGCCATCGGAGGAGGGATTGGAAATCAGCCCCAGCATTTT
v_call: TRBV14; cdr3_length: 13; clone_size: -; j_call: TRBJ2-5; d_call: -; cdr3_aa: CASSQVIQETQYF; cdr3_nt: TGTGCCAGCAGCCAAGTTATCCAAGAGACCCAGTACTTC
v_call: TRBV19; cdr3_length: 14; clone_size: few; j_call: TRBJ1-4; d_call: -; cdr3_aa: CASKAPTTNEKLFF; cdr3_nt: TGTGCCAGTAAAGCTCCCACAACTAATGAAAAACTGTTTTTT
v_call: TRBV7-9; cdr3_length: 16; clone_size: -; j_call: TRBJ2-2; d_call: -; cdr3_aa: CASSSSFRGATGELFF; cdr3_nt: TGTGCCAGCAGCTCGAGTTTCAGGGGGGCCACCGGGGAGCTGTTTTTT